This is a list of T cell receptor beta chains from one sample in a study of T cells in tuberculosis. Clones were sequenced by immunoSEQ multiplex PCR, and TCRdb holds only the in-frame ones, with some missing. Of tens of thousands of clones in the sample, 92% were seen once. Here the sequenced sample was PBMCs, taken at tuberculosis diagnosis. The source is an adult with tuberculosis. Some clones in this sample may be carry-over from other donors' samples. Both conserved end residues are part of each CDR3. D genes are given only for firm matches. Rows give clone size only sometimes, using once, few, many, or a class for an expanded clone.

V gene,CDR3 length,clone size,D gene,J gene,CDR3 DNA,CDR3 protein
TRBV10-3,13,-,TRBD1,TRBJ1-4,TGTGCCATCCGGGACAGGGTAGATGAAAAACTGTTTTTT,CAIRDRVDEKLFF
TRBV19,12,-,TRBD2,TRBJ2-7,TGTGCCAGTAGGGAAGCGGGGGGCACTGAGTACTTC,CASREAGGTEYF
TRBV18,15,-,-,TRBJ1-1,TGTGCCAGCTCACCAAAAAACTCTCGCGACACTGAAGCTTTCTTT,CASSPKNSRDTEAFF
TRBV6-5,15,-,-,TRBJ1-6,TGTGCCAGCAAAAGACAGAGCTCCTATAATTCACCCCTCCACTTT,CASKRQSSYNSPLHF
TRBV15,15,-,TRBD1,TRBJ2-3,TGTGCCACCAGCAGACCGGGACAGGGGCCAGATACGCAGTATTTT,CATSRPGQGPDTQYF
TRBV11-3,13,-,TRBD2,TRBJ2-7,TGTGCCAGCAGCTTCGGGGGGACCTACGAGCAGTACTTC,CASSFGGTYEQYF
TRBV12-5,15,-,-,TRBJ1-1,TGTGCTAGTGGTCCTCCCAGGGCAGTCAACACTGAAGCTTTCTTT,CASGPPRAVNTEAFF
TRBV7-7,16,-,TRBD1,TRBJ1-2,TGTGCCAGCAGCTTATGGATCCCGACAGGGCTTTGTGGCTACACCTTC,CASSLWIPTGLCGYTF
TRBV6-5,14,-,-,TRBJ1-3,TGTGCCAGCGCCCGTCGCGGGACTGGAAACACCATATATTTT,CASARRGTGNTIYF
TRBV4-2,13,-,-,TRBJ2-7,TGTGCCAGCCGGGACAACCCCTCCTACGAGCAGTACTTC,CASRDNPSYEQYF
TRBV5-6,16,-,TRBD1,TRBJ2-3,TGTGCCAGCAGCTTTTGGACAGGGGGGATCACAGATACGCAGTATTTT,CASSFWTGGITDTQYF
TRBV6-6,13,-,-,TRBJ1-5,TGTGCCAGCAGTCAGGGATTCAATCAGCCCCAGCATTTT,CASSQGFNQPQHF
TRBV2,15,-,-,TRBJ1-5,TGTGCCAGCAGGCCCCCTGGGGGCAGGGATCAGCCCCAGCATTTT,CASRPPGGRDQPQHF
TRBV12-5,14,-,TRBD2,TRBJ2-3,TGTGCTAGTGGCCTAAGCGGGGGGGCGGGTACGCAGTATTTT,CASGLSGGAGTQYF
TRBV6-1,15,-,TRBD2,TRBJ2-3,TGTGCCAGCAGCCACACTAGCGGGGGGGCAGATACGCAGTATTTT,CASSHTSGGADTQYF
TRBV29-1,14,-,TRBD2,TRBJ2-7,TGCAGCGTTGAAGAGGGGGGGATCGGAGCCGAGCAGTACTTC,CSVEEGGIGAEQYF
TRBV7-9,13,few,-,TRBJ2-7,TGTGCCAGCAGCTTGAACAGAGCCTACGAGCAGTACTTC,CASSLNRAYEQYF
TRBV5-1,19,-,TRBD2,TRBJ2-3,TGCGCCAGCAGCTCCACCGCTAGCGGGGGGGCGGGGAGCACAGATACGCAGTATTTT,CASSSTASGGAGSTDTQYF
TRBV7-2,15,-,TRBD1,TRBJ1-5,TGTGCCAGCAGCCAACAGACAGGGAACAATCAGCCCCAGCATTTT,CASSQQTGNNQPQHF
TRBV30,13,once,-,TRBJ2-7,TGTGCCTGGAGTAGGGACACCGGATACGAGCAGTACTTC,CAWSRDTGYEQYF
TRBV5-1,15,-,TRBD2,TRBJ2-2,TGCGCCAGCAGCTTGGGGGGACTAAGCGCCGGGGAGCTGTTTTTT,CASSLGGLSAGELFF
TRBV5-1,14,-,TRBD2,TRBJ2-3,TGCGCCAGCAGCCCCCCTAGCGGAGGAGATACGCAGTATTTT,CASSPPSGGDTQYF
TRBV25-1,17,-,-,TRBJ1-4,TGTGCCAGCAGTGGGACTCCGGGAACCGCAGCTAATGAAAAACTGTTTTTT,CASSGTPGTAANEKLFF
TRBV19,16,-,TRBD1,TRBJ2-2,TGTGCCAGTAGTATAGTGGGGACAGGAGAAGCCGGGGAGCTGTTTTTT,CASSIVGTGEAGELFF
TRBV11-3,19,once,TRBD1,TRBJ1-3,TGTGCCAGCAGCCTCAGGGGGCCCGAGGTTAGAAGCTCTGGAAACACCATATATTTT,CASSLRGPEVRSSGNTIYF
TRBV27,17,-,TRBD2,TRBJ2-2,TGTGCCAGCAGTTTGTTAGCGGGGGCCGTGAACACCGGGGAGCTGTTTTTT,CASSLLAGAVNTGELFF
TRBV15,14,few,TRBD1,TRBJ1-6,TGTGCCACCAGGCATGGGACAGGGGCCGACAAACTCCACTTT,CATRHGTGADKLHF
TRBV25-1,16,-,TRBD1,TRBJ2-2,TGTGCCAGCAGTGGTCTACAGGGGCGCGGTACCGGGGAGCTGTTTTTT,CASSGLQGRGTGELFF
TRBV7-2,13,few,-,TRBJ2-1,TGTGCCAGCAGCTTTCCAGGGTGGCATGAGCAGTTCTTC,CASSFPGWHEQFF
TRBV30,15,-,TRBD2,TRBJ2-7,TGTGCCTGGGGGGAAGGACTAGGGTCTTCCTACGAGCAGTACTTC,CAWGEGLGSSYEQYF
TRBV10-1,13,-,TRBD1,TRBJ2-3,TGCGCCAGCAGCCGGGACAGAACAGATACGCAGTATTTT,CASSRDRTDTQYF
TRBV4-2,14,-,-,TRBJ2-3,TGTGCCAGCAGCCGAGAACTCGGCACAGATACGCAGTATTTT,CASSRELGTDTQYF
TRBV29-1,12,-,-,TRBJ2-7,TGCAGCGTTGAAGATCTGAGGCGCGAGCAGTACTTC,CSVEDLRREQYF
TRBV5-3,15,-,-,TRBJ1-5,TGTGCCAGTCCCCTAAGACAGAGGAGCAATCAGCCCCAGCATTTT,CASPLRQRSNQPQHF
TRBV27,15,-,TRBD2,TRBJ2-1,TGTGCCAGCAGTTTATCTGCGGGGGGGGGAAATGAGCAGTTCTTC,CASSLSAGGGNEQFF
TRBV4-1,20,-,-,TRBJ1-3,TGCGCCAGCAGCCGAAGGCCGCCCCGACAGGATCCCTTCTCTGGAAACACCATATATTTT,CASSRRPPRQDPFSGNTIYF
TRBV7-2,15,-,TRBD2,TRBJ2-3,TGTGCCAGCAGCTTAGTGGTAGCGGGGACAGATACGCAGTATTTT,CASSLVVAGTDTQYF
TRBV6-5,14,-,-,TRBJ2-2,TGTGCCAGCAGTTATTTACAGAACACCGGGGAGCTGTTTTTT,CASSYLQNTGELFF
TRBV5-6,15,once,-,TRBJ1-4,TGTGCCAGCAGCATATTGACAGGTTCAAAAGAAAAACTGTTTTTT,CASSILTGSKEKLFF
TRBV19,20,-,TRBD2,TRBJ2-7,TGTGCCAGTAGTATTACCCCCCGAGGACTAGCGGGGGGTCCTACCTACGAGCAGTACTTC,CASSITPRGLAGGPTYEQYF
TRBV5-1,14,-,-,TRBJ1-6,TGCGCCAGCAGCTTTAACAGGGATAATTCACCCCTCCACTTT,CASSFNRDNSPLHF
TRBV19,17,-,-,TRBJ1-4,TGTGCCAGTAGTACCGGACAGACTTATCCAACTAATGAAAAACTGTTTTTT,CASSTGQTYPTNEKLFF
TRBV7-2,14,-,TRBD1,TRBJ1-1,TGTGCCAGCAGCCGACAGGGGGCCGGCACTGAAGCTTTCTTT,CASSRQGAGTEAFF
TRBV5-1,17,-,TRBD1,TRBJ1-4,TGCGCCAGCAGCTGGAGGGGACAGGGGGGACCGAATGAAAAACTGTTTTTT,CASSWRGQGGPNEKLFF
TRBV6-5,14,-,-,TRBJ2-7,TGTGCCAGCAGTTACGGGGGGTCTCGCTACGAGCAGTACTTC,CASSYGGSRYEQYF
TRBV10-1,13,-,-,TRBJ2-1,TGCGCCAGCAGTCGGGACTCCGGGAATGAGCAGTTCTTC,CASSRDSGNEQFF
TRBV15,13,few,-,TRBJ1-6,TGTGCCACCAGGCCGACAGTTAATTCACCCCTCCACTTT,CATRPTVNSPLHF
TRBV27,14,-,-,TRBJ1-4,TGTGCCAGCAGCCGCCGGGGGTGGGATGAAAAACTGTTTTTT,CASSRRGWDEKLFF
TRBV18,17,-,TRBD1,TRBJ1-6,TGTGCCAGCTCACCATATGCCCGGGACAGTTATAATTCACCCCTCCACTTT,CASSPYARDSYNSPLHF
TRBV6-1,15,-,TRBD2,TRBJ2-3,TGTGCCAGCAGCGGACTAGCGGGGATAACAGATACGCAGTATTTT,CASSGLAGITDTQYF